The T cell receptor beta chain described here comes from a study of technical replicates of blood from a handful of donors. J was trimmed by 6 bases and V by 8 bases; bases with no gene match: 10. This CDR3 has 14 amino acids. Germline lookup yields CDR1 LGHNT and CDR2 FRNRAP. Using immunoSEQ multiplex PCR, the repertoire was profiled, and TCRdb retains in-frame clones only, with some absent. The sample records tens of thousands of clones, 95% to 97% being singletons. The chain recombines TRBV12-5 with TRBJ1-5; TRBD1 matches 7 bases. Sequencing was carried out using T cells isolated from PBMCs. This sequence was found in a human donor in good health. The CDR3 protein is CASSDRVQGQPQHF. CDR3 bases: TGTGCTAGTTCCGACAGGGTGCAGGGTCAGCCCCAGCATTTT.